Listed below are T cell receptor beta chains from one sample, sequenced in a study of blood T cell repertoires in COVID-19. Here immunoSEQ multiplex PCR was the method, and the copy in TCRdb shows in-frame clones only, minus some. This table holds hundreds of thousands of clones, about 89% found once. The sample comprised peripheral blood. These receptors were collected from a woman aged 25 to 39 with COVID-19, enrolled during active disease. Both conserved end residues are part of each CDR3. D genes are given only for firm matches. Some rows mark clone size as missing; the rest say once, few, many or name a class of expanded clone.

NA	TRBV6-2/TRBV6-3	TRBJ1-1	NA	CASSYSIQGTPEAFF	TGTGCCAGCAGTTACTCCATCCAGGGGACGCCTGAAGCTTTCTTT
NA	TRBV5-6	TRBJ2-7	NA	CASSSRPDLLRGQYF	TGTGCCAGCAGCTCTCGGCCAGACCTTTTACGAGGGCAGTACTTC
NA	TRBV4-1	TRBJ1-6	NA	CASSQDFRKRNSPLHF	TGCGCCAGCAGCCAAGACTTCAGGAAACGAAATTCACCCCTCCACTTT
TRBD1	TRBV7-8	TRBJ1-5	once	CASSLIGQGNQPQHF	TGTGCCAGCAGCTTAATTGGACAGGGGAATCAGCCCCAGCATTTT
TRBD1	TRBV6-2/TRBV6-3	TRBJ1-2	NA	CASSAPGQGFHGYTF	TGTGCCAGCAGTGCCCCGGGACAGGGCTTCCATGGCTACACCTTC
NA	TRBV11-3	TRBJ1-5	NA	CASTRRDFLIHSNQPQHF	TGTGCCAGCACCCGCAGGGACTTCCTAATACATAGCAATCAGCCCCAGCATTTT
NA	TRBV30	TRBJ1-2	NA	CAWSQKGPPGYTF	TGTGCCTGGAGTCAAAAGGGGCCCCCGGGCTACACCTTC
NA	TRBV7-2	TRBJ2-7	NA	CASSYRRTYEQYF	TGTGCCAGCAGCTATAGGAGGACCTACGAGCAGTACTTC
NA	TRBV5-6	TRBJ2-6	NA	CASSLGLALAGANVLTF	TGTGCCAGCAGCTTGGGTCTGGCTTTGGCTGGGGCCAACGTCCTGACTTTC
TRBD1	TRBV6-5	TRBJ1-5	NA	CASSYSRQGRQPQHF	TGTGCCAGCAGTTACTCCCGACAGGGGAGGCAGCCCCAGCATTTT
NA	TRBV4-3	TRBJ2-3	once	CASSPAGYSTDTQYF	TGCGCCAGCAGCCCAGCAGGGTACAGCACAGATACGCAGTATTTT
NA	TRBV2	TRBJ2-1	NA	CASSGKLGEAEQFF	TGTGCCAGCAGCGGGAAACTAGGCGAGGCTGAGCAGTTCTTC
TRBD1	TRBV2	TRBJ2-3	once	CASSAAGGALQYF	TGTGCCAGCAGTGCCGCAGGGGGCGCGCTGCAGTATTTT
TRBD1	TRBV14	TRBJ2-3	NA	CASSQLRGQGTDTQYF	TGTGCCAGCAGCCAACTCAGAGGACAGGGCACAGATACGCAGTATTTT
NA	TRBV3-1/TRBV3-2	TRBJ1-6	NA	CASSQQGYNSPLHF	TGTGCCAGCAGCCAACAGGGTTACAATTCACCCCTCCACTTT
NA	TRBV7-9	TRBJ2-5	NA	CASSGGAEGGSGQETQYF	TGTGCCAGCAGCGGTGGAGCTGAGGGGGGGAGCGGGCAAGAGACCCAGTACTTC
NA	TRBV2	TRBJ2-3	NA	CASILGSPDTQYF	TGTGCCAGCATCCTAGGATCCCCCGATACGCAGTATTTT
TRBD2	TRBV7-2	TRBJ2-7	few	CASSLAGGDAYEQYF	TGTGCCAGCAGCTTAGCGGGAGGGGACGCCTACGAGCAGTACTTC
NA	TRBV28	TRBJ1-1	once	CASSLLRTEAFF	TGTGCCAGCAGTCTACTTCGGACTGAAGCTTTCTTT